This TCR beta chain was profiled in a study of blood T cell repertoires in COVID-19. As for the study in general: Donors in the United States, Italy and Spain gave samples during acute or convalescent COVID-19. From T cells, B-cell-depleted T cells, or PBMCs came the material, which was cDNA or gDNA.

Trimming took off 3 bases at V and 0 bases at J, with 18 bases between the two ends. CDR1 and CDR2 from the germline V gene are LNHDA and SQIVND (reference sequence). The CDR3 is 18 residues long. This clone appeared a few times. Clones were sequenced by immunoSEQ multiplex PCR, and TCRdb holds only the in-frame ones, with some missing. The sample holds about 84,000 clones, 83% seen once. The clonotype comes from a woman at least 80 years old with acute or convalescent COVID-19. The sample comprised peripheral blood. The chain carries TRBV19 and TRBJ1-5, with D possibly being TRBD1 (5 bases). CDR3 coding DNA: TGTGCCAGTAGTATGGCAGGGAAGTATGTTTCTAGCAATCAGCCCCAGCATTTT. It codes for CASSMAGKYVSSNQPQHF.